This T cell receptor beta chain was identified during a study of cytomegalovirus exposure and HLA in healthy donors (TCRdb year 2017). Concerning the study at large: An earlier analysis of 587 of the donors reported approximately 300 Gb of sequence data and 117 million unique TCR beta sequences obtained from roughly 180 million T cells. An early release covering roughly 600 HLA-typed donors comprised approximately 290 gigabases of sequencing data and 85 million to 100 million unique TCR sequences. Among the approximately 420 genotyped donors, 81% belonged to the genetic ancestry cluster associated with self-reported Caucasian donors. The aim of the study was to test whether cataloging public T cell receptors could identify signatures of past pathogen exposure. Using immunosequencing, the study profiled T cell repertoires from around 670 subjects and related those repertoires to cytomegalovirus serostatus. A separate validation cohort of roughly 110 different subjects was used in addition to the roughly 620-subject first cohort. To predict cytomegalovirus infection status, the study combined high-throughput TCR immunosequencing, statistical association of individual TCRs with disease status, and machine learning. In a later analysis, previously published TCR beta repertoires from several hundred donors were re-analyzed and high-resolution HLA genotyping was added so that TCR occurrence patterns could be studied. In the later analysis, no new phenotypic data were used to find candidate immune exposures; instead, reliance was placed on TCR beta sequences and their occurrence across donors. An earlier analysis of 450 to 750 of the donors used high-throughput TCR beta sequencing to judge whether each TCR beta V gene segment behaved as functional or pseudogenic. Donor age, sex, ethnicity and CMV serostatus were compiled alongside the repertoire data. In a later genetic analysis, genome-wide SNP genotypes for about 55% of the roughly 700 donors were used, and that subset was treated as a discovery cohort. All discovery cohort repertoires had been generated using a single sequencing platform. HLA typing covered class I and class II loci at four-digit resolution. The number of typed donors differed by locus: 629-630 for A, B, C, DRB1 and DQB1; 522 for DQA1; roughly 600 for DPA1; and 400 to 480 for DPB1. A handful of DR-DQ haplotypes were handled as single units for association and clustering because linkage in the cohort was strong. Across around 400 genotyped donors of the cohort, an average of approximately 240,000 unique TCR beta nucleotide sequences per donor were sequenced, and roughly a sixth of those sequences were non-productive. Points the paper makes about the study in general: In a later genetic analysis, fewer N-insertions in productive TCRs were reported among donors in an Asian-associated ancestry cluster than the roughly 700-donor mean. Because some donors lacked HLA typing at each locus, the association tests relied only on the typed subset. Because counts were too low, some 16 rarely observed V segments, including chromosome 9 orphons, were excluded from the earlier analysis of roughly 580 of the donors. In this cohort, only TCR beta chains were sequenced, and detectable features were limited by the absence of alpha or paired-chain data. Across donors, most TCR sequences were observed very rarely, whereas some public TCRs were present in many individuals. Because the 87-base-pair reads could not distinguish some IMGT-functional V segments, including TRBV6-2 and TRBV6-3, those segments were excluded. In vitro tests confirmed that a few of the cytomegalovirus-associated TCR beta chains recognize cytomegalovirus antigens. In a later analysis, several top co-occurrence clusters were reported to appear linked to parvovirus B19, influenza, CMV and Epstein-Barr virus. In an earlier analysis of fewer than 750 of the donors, most TCR beta V segments were observed in productive rearrangements about 87% or about 30% of the time, broadly matching IMGT annotations. In a later analysis, most CMV-associated TCR beta chains were found to appear HLA-restricted, with HLA associations seemingly driven largely by CMV exposure. The classifier was reported to diagnose cytomegalovirus status with high specificity and sensitivity in both the original and validation cohorts. Strong co-occurrence of HLA alleles, especially DR and DQ, made assigning TCR associations to individual alleles difficult. A cluster of highly shared sequence variants was judged likely to represent a technical artifact of the sequencing pipeline. The presence/absence analyses assumed that sequencing depth was roughly uniform across donors, and that assumption may not be true. V-gene and J-gene trimming of TCR beta chains was associated with a missense DCLRE1C variant in a later genetic analysis, and the association was replicated in an independent cohort. Correlated functional status among segregating V segments might be attributable to linkage disequilibrium, but an unknown experimental factor could not be ruled out. The only immune exposure information available for the cohort was CMV serostatus. According to the authors, the approach could potentially be generalized to other disease states and immunological phenotypes. In a later analysis, HLA-associated TCR beta chains were found to be more clonally expanded and to have lower generation probabilities than equally common non-associated chains. A further reported finding was that TCR beta sequences accurately predicted the HLA-A and HLA-B alleles for most subjects in the first cohort. In a later analysis, around 15,000 TCR beta sequences were associated with specific HLA alleles at a false discovery rate of 0.05. In the study, some 160 TCR beta chains were listed as associated with cytomegalovirus. A later analysis found that TCR association rates varied across HLA loci, with DRB1 alleles showing the most associated TCRs and HLA-C alleles the fewest.

The cohort was made up of roughly 670 healthy bone marrow donors. Cohort members were all nominally healthy when sampled, although unrecorded immune exposures were likely present. The donor tested CMV seronegative, placing the donor among the 300 to 400 seronegative members of the cohort. Each donor provided a peripheral blood sample, and peripheral blood mononuclear cells were used for TCR beta sequencing. Genomic DNA was extracted from the blood cell samples with the Qiagen DNeasy Blood Extraction Kit. Trimming accounts for 6 bases at V and 7 bases at J, while the number of junction bases matched to no gene is 6. Its CDR3 holds 14 amino acids, cysteine through phenylalanine. Only the CDR3 part of the read is kept: 42 bases, read in frame from the first base. The germline V gene sets CDR1 to MDHEN and CDR2 to SYDVKM. Library preparation used the immunoSEQ multiplex PCR assay. For the multiplex PCR, a mixture combining 60 forward primers for TCR Vbeta segments and 13 reverse primers for TCR Jbeta segments was used. The CDR3 region of rearranged TCR beta genes was amplified from genomic DNA by a multiplex PCR assay. The amplified TCR beta libraries were sequenced on the Illumina HiSeq System as 87-base-pair reads. Processing in the source paper ran as follows. In a later analysis, roughly 80 million unique TCR beta chains were counted across the 500 to 700 repertoires, and around 10 million of these chains were shared by at least two donors. A nearest-neighbor algorithm error-corrected the raw reads and collapsed the reads into unique sequences, merging closely related sequences to remove PCR and sequencing errors. To assign V, D and J gene segments, CDR3 sequences were aligned to IMGT reference sequences. Each retained sequence needed at least a six-nucleotide match to both a V gene segment and a J gene segment. Rearrangements were called productive when the CDR3 lacked stop codons and stayed in frame with V and J; all others were non-productive. CDR3 was defined according to IMGT convention as the region running from the second conserved V-encoded cysteine to the conserved J-encoded phenylalanine. The earlier analysis of 587 of the donors excluded sequences that lacked an unambiguous match to a single V gene segment. In an earlier analysis of 587 of the donors, a V segment was called functional when productive rearrangements were above 56.7%, and segregating when the standard deviation between donors exceeded 5%. A statistical classification framework was built to diagnose cytomegalovirus status from the catalog of TCR beta chain sequences. A later analysis assigned V and J genes by comparing TCR nucleotide sequences with IMGT/GENE-DB human TR gene sequences. In a later analysis, CDR3 sequences and most-parsimonious VDJ recombination scenarios were assigned using the TCRdist pipeline. In a later analysis, each TCR beta chain was defined by its CDR3 amino acid sequence together with its V-gene family, and reads without a unique V-gene family were excluded. To address suspected cross-contamination and a sequencing artifact, a later analysis removed 550 to 750 highly shared, low-generation-probability nucleotide sequences. In a later analysis, a clonal expansion index was calculated for each public chain from normalized within-repertoire ranks of inferred template counts. In a later analysis, generation probabilities were computed using a VDJ recombination model fitted to out-of-frame rearrangements, and the results were checked against IGoR. Hypergeometric tests were used in a later analysis to score TCR-TCR, TCR-HLA and TCR-CMV co-occurrence, with a repertoire-size bias correction applied to the TCR pairs. In a later analysis, false discovery rates were estimated by permuting HLA or CMV assignments 20 times. In a later analysis, co-occurring TCRs were grouped using DBSCAN, and TCRdist sequence similarity was added for clustering within HLA-allele-positive subsets. For co-occurrence clustering, repertoires with fewer than 30,000 or more than 120,000 public chains were excluded, along with five repertoires with anomalous nucleotide sharing. Imported from immuneACCESS, the table was reduced by TCRdb to in-frame sequences with V and J called. These copies leave out some clones; in studies compared against another copy, an unresolved V gene accounts for under half, and the cause of the remainder is not known. Clonal size and the V and J genes are those of that table, whereas D and trimming came from the DNA. Across this sample there are around 150,000 clones, with roughly three quarters seen only once. The ten biggest clones cover over 2% of the sample.

As concerns this clone: Its antigen has not been determined. Base-call qualities are not available, and no considerably larger clone is one nucleotide away.

This TCR was sampled from a man aged 25-40 years in good health and CMV-seronegative. The V and J segments used are TRBV28 and TRBJ1-6, with 7 central nucleotides matching TRBD1. Sequenced: PBMCs. Here is the DNA: TGTGCCAGCAGCCCGGGACAGTTAAATTCACCCCTCCACTTT. It is translated as CASSPGQLNSPLHF.